This TCR beta chain was documented in a study of blood T cell repertoires in COVID-19. At the level of the study: COVID-19 samples, acute and convalescent, were from the United States, Italy and Spain. T cells, B-cell-depleted T cells, or PBMCs provided the cDNA or gDNA that served as material.

Methods used by the authors: Nucleated cell counts were estimated from reference gene primer amplification. Assay used: immunoSEQ multiplex PCR; TCRdb lists only in-frame clones, some missing. The V and J calls and the clone size are those of that table, but D and trimming were determined from the DNA. This table holds about 200,000 clones, roughly 80% found once. CDR3 size: 15 residues. Trimming took 5 bases from V and 3 from J; bases not matched to a gene: 6. The germline CDR1 and CDR2 sequences are MDHEN and SYDVKM. Enrollment of patients from Seattle took place during active infection, with longitudinal follow-up.

The chain joins TRBV28 to TRBJ2-3, with 9 bases identical to TRBD1. The sample taken for sequencing was peripheral blood. The sequence came from an elderly woman with COVID-19, enrolled during active disease. The CDR3 nucleotides read TGTGCCAGCAGTGTACAGGGGGCCCGAACAGATACGCAGTATTTT. Translation gives CASSVQGARTDTQYF.